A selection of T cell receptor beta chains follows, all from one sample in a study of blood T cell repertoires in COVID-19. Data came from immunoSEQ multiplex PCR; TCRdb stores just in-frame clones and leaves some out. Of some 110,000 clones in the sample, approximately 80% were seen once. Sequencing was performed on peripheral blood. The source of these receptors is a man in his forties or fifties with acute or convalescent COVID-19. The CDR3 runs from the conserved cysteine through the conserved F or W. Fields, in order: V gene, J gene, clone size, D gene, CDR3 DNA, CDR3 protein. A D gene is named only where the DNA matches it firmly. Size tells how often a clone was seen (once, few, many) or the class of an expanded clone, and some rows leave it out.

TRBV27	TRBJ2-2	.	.	TGTGCCAGCAGTTTAGGTACTTTCAACACCGGGGAGCTGTTTTTT	CASSLGTFNTGELFF
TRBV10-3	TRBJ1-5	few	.	TGTGCCATCAGTGAGTCGAAAGGAGGGGATCAGCCCCAGCATTTT	CAISESKGGDQPQHF
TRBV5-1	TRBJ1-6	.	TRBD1	TGCGCCAGCAGCTTGAACACAGGGGGTAATTCACCCCTCCACTTT	CASSLNTGGNSPLHF
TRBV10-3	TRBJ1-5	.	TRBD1	TGTGCCATCAGTAAACAGGGGGGTGAGGGTCAGCCCCAGCATTTT	CAISKQGGEGQPQHF
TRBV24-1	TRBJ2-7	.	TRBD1	TGTGCCACCAGTGAATCCGGGACAGCGTACGAGCAGTACTTC	CATSESGTAYEQYF
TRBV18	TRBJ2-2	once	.	TGTGCCAGCTCACCACTTTCGCACTACACCGGGGAGCTGTTTTTT	CASSPLSHYTGELFF
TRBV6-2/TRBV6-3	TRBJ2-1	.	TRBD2	TGTGCCAGCAGTTCGGGGGGAACGAACAATGAGCAGTTCTTC	CASSSGGTNNEQFF
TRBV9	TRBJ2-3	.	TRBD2	TGTGCCAGCAGCGTGGGGACTAGCGAGAGCACAGATACGCAGTATTTT	CASSVGTSESTDTQYF
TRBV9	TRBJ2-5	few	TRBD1	TGTGCCAGCAGCGACCCATTCGGACAGGGGAGGCTGGAGACCCAGTACTTC	CASSDPFGQGRLETQYF
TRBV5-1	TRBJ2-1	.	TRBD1	TGCGCCAGCAGCGTCGGACAGGGGGCTTACAATGAGCAGTTCTTC	CASSVGQGAYNEQFF